The clone carrying this T cell receptor (beta chain) was counted ten times or more. The target antigen is unknown. This sample is drawn from a study of CD8 T cells in ankylosing spondylitis. Study-level points and caveats: Apparently characteristic of ankylosing spondylitis blood was a TCR beta motif (eight highly homologous variants).

Germline V lookup: CDR1 LGHDT, CDR2 YNNKEL (reference sequence). The CDR3 contains 14 residues. V lost 4 bases and J lost 4, with 13 bases in between. As the method for making TCR beta libraries, quantitative 5'-RACE with molecular barcodes was used. TCRdb fed the 5' RACE reads into MiXCR, producing one record per CDR3 protein. The sample shows fewer than 400,000 distinct CDR3 sequences, around 8% of them seen only once. Sequenced: blood, either unsorted or a sorted T cell fraction (not recorded which). The clonotype originates from a male donor with ankylosing spondylitis. V is TRBV3-1 and J is TRBJ1-1; possible D gene TRBD1, 5 bases. CDR3 in amino acids: CASSRQRRGTEAFF. The CDR3 DNA reads TGTGCCAGCAGCCGACAGAGGCGTGGCACTGAAGCTTTCTTT.